This T cell receptor (beta chain) was identified in a study of blood T cell repertoires in COVID-19. In the case of this clone: With a much larger clone just one base away, this may be a read error.

Study processing details: Researchers report that nucleated cell counts were estimated from reference gene primer amplification. The data were produced by immunoSEQ multiplex PCR, yet TCRdb's version contains in-frame clones alone and is incomplete. The V and J calls and clone size come from that table; D and trimming were worked out from the DNA. The profile shows about 130,000 clones, about four fifths of them singletons. Trimming left V 3 bases short and J 0 bases short, with 5 bases between. CDR1 and CDR2 from the germline V gene are SNHLY and FYNNEI. This CDR3 spans 13 amino acids. Specimen: PBMCs or T cells enriched from blood (not recorded which). J is TRBJ1-1 and V is TRBV2; D is unclear. The origin of this receptor is a man aged 50 to 60 who had recovered from COVID-19. The CDR3 DNA sequence: TGTGCCAGCAGTGACCAGATGAACACTGAAGCTTTCTTT. The encoded protein is CASSDQMNTEAFF.